This TCR beta chain emerged from a study of T cell repertoires in cytomegalovirus infection. The overall study: Recently identified HLA-C-restricted CMV epitopes were used, and well-studied HLA-B-restricted CMV epitopes were used as well.

Trimming stripped 2 bases from V and 4 bases from J, with 14 bases between. From germline, CDR1 is MNHEY and CDR2 SMNVEV (reference sequence). The CDR3 has 15 residues. Turning to this clonotype: The target antigen is unknown.

Study results and limitations: In two of eight donors, the top clonotype was HLA-C-restricted CMV-specific.

Each CDR3 protein gets one entry after TCRdb re-called the reads with MiXCR. The sample includes roughly 80,000 distinct CDR3 sequences, 35% to 50% of them seen just once. This TCR derives from a human donor in good health (CMV status not recorded). Some clones in this sample may be carry-over from other donors' samples. The chain uses TRBV27 and TRBJ1-2; possible D gene TRBD1, 6 bases. The sequenced sample was CD8+ T cells from cultured PBMCs, obtained from culture after CMV antigen stimulation. The CDR3 DNA reads as TGTGCCAGCAGTTTAGACAGAGGGGGTCCCTATGGCTACACCTTC. It specifies CASSLDRGGPYGYTF.